These 6 T cell receptor beta chains share one sample of origin, sequenced in a study of CD39 and CD103 CD8 tumor-infiltrating T cells. Repertoires were generated with immunoSEQ multiplex PCR, while TCRdb's copy carries only in-frame clones and drops some. The top ten hold about 4.5% of the sample, which has more than 15,000 clones, about 89% seen once. The specimen was CD8+ T cells sorted from blood. The subset was: total memory CD8 T cells (CD45RA-CCR7+/-) from blood or uninvolved lymph node. These receptors were collected from a human donor with head and neck squamous cell carcinoma.

The J gene is TRBJ1-1, the V gene TRBV11-2, with 9 nucleotides matching TRBD1. This CDR3 has 16 residues. J was trimmed by 6 bases and V by 1 base; bases with no gene match: 9. From germline, CDR1 is SGHAT and CDR2 FQNNGV. The CDR3 coding sequence is TGTGCCAGCAGCTTAGGGACCTTGACAGGGGGATCTGAAGCTTTCTTT. Its protein product is CASSLGTLTGGSEAFF.

The gene calls are TRBV7-9 and TRBJ2-7, with TRBD1 matching over 7 bases. CDR3 length: 14 residues. The J segment lost 1 base and the V segment lost 5 bases, leaving 5 bases of the junction unmatched. The germline gives CDR1 SEHNR, CDR2 FQNEAQ (reference sequence). The CDR3 DNA reads TGTGCCAGCAGCCAGACGACAGGGTCCTACGAGCAGTACTTC. Translation: CASSQTTGSYEQYF.

The count of this clone is one. This chain joins TRBV4-1 and TRBJ1-3, with TRBD1 matching over 9 bases. Germline CDR1 MGHRA, CDR2 YSYEKL. The CDR3 has 17 amino acids. Trimming took 0 bases from V and 4 from J; bases not matched to a gene: 7. The CDR3 loop is CASSQDGTGLNGNTIYF. CDR3 in DNA: TGCGCCAGCAGCCAAGATGGGACAGGGCTTAACGGAAACACCATATATTTT.

This chain uses TRBV4-2 with TRBJ1-1; D is unresolved. Germline V lookup: CDR1 LGHNA, CDR2 YNFKEQ. The CDR3 length is 16 residues. Trimming stripped 0 bases from V and 8 bases from J, with 19 bases between. This chain's CDR3 is CASSQDLPTSLEEAFF. In DNA form, the CDR3 reads TGTGCCAGCAGCCAAGATCTGCCTACCAGCTTGGAAGAAGCTTTCTTT.

The chain couples TRBV27 to TRBJ1-2, with D hard to call. V lost 3 bases and J 7 bases, leaving 15 bases between the germline ends. Germline loops: CDR1 MNHEY, CDR2 SMNVEV (reference sequence). The CDR3 sequence is 14 residues long. This chain's CDR3 is CASSFLGLGIGYTF. CDR3 bases: TGTGCCAGCAGTTTTTTGGGCCTCGGAATTGGCTACACCTTC.

The V and J genes are TRBV4-1 and TRBJ1-6; D ambiguous. Germline-derived CDR1 and CDR2 are MGHRA and YSYEKL. The germline V and J ends were trimmed by 0 bases and 14 bases, with 8 bases remaining between them. The CDR3 contains 12 residues. DNA of the CDR3: TGCGCCAGCAGCCAAGATTTTTTCACCCTCCACTTT. It yields the protein CASSQDFFTLHF.